A single sample is the source of the 19 T cell receptor beta chains below, sequenced in a study of blood T cell repertoires in COVID-19. TCRdb's table, derived via immunoSEQ multiplex PCR, lists solely in-frame clones and lacks some. The sample includes some 340,000 clones, 90% of them seen just once. Source material: PBMCs or T cells enriched from blood (not recorded which). All receptors derive from a woman in her twenties or thirties who had been exposed to COVID-19.

This chain joins TRBV6-5 and TRBJ1-3; 11 bases fit TRBD1. V was clipped by 7 bases and J by 3 bases; unmatched bases: 5. This CDR3 has 15 residues. The germline gives CDR1 MNHEY, CDR2 SVGAGI. Here the CDR3 reads CASKWDRGSGNTIYF. CDR3 sequence (DNA): TGTGCCAGCAAATGGGACAGGGGGAGTGGAAACACCATATATTTT.

CDR3 DNA sequence: TGTGCCAGCAGCTCTGAGCAAGAGACCCAGTACTTC. This translates into CASSSEQETQYF. The chain links TRBV5-4 to TRBJ2-5; D unclear. V was pared by 3 bases and J by 2 bases, with 5 bases between. Germline V CDR1 and CDR2: SGHNT, YYREEE (reference sequence). This CDR3 has 12 amino acids.

This clone was detected only once. This chain connects TRBV2 to TRBJ2-1; D possibly corresponds to TRBD1 (5 bases). The CDR3 is made up of 13 amino acids. V was shortened by 5 bases and J by 6 bases, with 11 bases between the two germline ends. CDR1 SNHLY and CDR2 FYNNEI come from the germline V gene. CDR3 loop: CASSPDIFNEQFF. In DNA, the CDR3 is TGTGCCAGCAGTCCGGACATCTTCAATGAGCAGTTCTTC.

The chain uses TRBV12-3 or TRBV12-4 and TRBJ1-2; 8 bases map to TRBD1. This CDR3 comprises 13 residues. Trimming at V came to 6 bases and at J to 8 bases, leaving 8 bases not matched to a gene. CDR3: CASSTYRGWGYTF. CDR3 bases: TGTGCCAGCAGCACCTACAGGGGGTGGGGCTACACCTTC.

This rearrangement joins TRBV2 to TRBJ1-5; D perhaps matches TRBD1 (6 bases). V dropped 7 bases and J dropped 7 bases, with 17 bases sitting between them. This CDR3 spans 14 amino acids. Germline-derived CDR1 and CDR2 are SNHLY and FYNNEI. CDR3 bases: TGTGCCAGCAAGGAGACGGGGGGCAGGCAGCCCCAGCATTTT. Translated, it gives CASKETGGRQPQHF.

V usage is TRBV10-3 and J usage is TRBJ1-1; 7 positions agree with TRBD1. Trimming removed 1 base from V and 11 bases from J; junction bases left unmatched: 4. Germline-derived CDR1 and CDR2 are ENHRY and SYGVKD. The CDR3 consists of 12 residues. CDR3 sequence (DNA): TGTGCCATCAGTGAGTTAGGGGGCAAGGCTTTCTTT. It translates to CAISELGGKAFF.

This chain uses TRBV19 with TRBJ1-2; D may be TRBD1 (6 bases). With 7 bases removed from V and 7 bases from J, the gap between germline ends came to 19 bases. Germline V gene lookup returns CDR1 LNHDA and CDR2 SQIVND (reference sequence). The CDR3 length is 14 residues. The CDR3 DNA reads TGTGCCAGTATACCCGCAAGGGGGGGCAGTGGCTACACCTTC. It yields the protein CASIPARGGSGYTF.

This clone has only one observation. The chain joins TRBV1 to TRBJ2-5; the table's D call of TRBD2 was not tested on the DNA. TRBV1 is deemed a pseudogene. The CDR3 has 20 residues. The CDR3 loop reads CTSSHPEPGLAGVSGETQYF. CDR3 bases: TGCACCAGCAGCCATCCTGAGCCGGGACTAGCGGGGGTCTCGGGAGAGACCCAGTACTTC.

CDR3 loop: CASSFRVSGYTF. CDR3 in DNA: TGTGCCAGCAGTTTCCGCGTGTCTGGCTACACCTTC. V and J are TRBV28 and TRBJ1-2, with unresolved D. The V gene lost 3 bases and the J gene lost 7 bases, with 9 bases spanning the gap. Germline V gene sequence: CDR1 MDHEN, CDR2 SYDVKM. The CDR3 is made up of 12 amino acids.

The chain couples TRBV5-1 to TRBJ1-5; D gene uncertain. The CDR3 sequence is 15 residues long. Trimming left V 0 bases short and J 3 bases short, with 10 bases between. Germline V gives CDR1 SGHRS, CDR2 YFSETQ. CDR3 sequence reads: CASSLAGGDNQPQHF. The CDR3 DNA sequence: TGCGCCAGCAGCTTGGCGGGTGGTGACAATCAGCCCCAGCATTTT. Together with reference TRBV5-1 and TRBJ1-5, the CDR3 gives the full variable domain: KAGVTQTPRYLIKTRGQQVTLSCSPISGHRSVSWYQQTPGQGLQFLFEYFSETQRNKGNFPGRFSGRQFSNSRSEMNVSTLELGDSALYLCASSLAGGDNQPQHFGDGTRLSIL.

The chain employs TRBV9 and TRBJ2-6; D is ambiguous. This CDR3 is 15 amino acids long. V was shortened by 3 bases and J by 0 bases, with 7 bases between the two germline ends. Per the germline V gene, CDR1 is SGDLS and CDR2 is YYNGEE. In DNA form, the CDR3 reads TGTGCCAGCAGCGCCGTGTTCTCTGGGGCCAACGTCCTGACTTTC. It encodes CASSAVFSGANVLTF.

The chain uses TRBV5-1 and TRBJ2-7; 10 bases map to TRBD1. Germline CDR1 reads SGHRS; CDR2 reads YFSETQ. Germline trimming cut 3 bases from V and 2 bases from J; bases unmatched to any gene: 2. This CDR3 contains 14 residues. CDR3 DNA sequence: TGCGCCAGCAGCTCAGGGACAGGGGCCTACGAGCAGTACTTC. Amino acids: CASSSGTGAYEQYF. Looking up the rest from reference TRBV5-1 and TRBJ2-7 gives the full variable domain: KAGVTQTPRYLIKTRGQQVTLSCSPISGHRSVSWYQQTPGQGLQFLFEYFSETQRNKGNFPGRFSGRQFSNSRSEMNVSTLELGDSALYLCASSSGTGAYEQYFGPGTRLTVT.

This clone was counted a few times. The CDR3 is CASSSLTSNTGGADYEQYF. CDR3 sequence (DNA): TGTGCCAGCAGCTCCCTAACTTCCAATACAGGGGGCGCAGACTACGAGCAGTACTTC. The gene calls are TRBV28 and TRBJ2-7; 9 bases line up with TRBD1. Germline loops: CDR1 MDHEN, CDR2 SYDVKM. The junction had 21 bases not matched to a gene; V was cut back by 6 bases and J by 3 bases. CDR3 length: 19 amino acids.

The CDR3 protein is CASREDSLNSPLHF. CDR3 in DNA: TGTGCCAGCAGAGAGGACAGCCTAAATTCACCCCTCCACTTT. This rearrangement joins TRBV3-1 (or the pseudogene TRBV3-2) to TRBJ1-6; D might be TRBD1 (6 bases). V was clipped by 6 bases and J by 7 bases, with 13 bases between them. This CDR3 region has 14 residues. Germline V CDR1 and CDR2: LGHDT, YNNKEL (reference sequence).

This chain uses TRBV3-1 (or the pseudogene TRBV3-2) with TRBJ2-3; 7 bases line up with TRBD2. This CDR3 region has 15 residues. V shed 4 bases and J 9 bases; nucleotides not matched to a gene: 13. Germline CDR1 is LGHDT and CDR2 is YNNKEL (reference sequence). The CDR3 coding sequence is TGTGCCAGCAGCCTTGAACCCCACAGCGGGGAGACGCAGTATTTT. Its translation is CASSLEPHSGETQYF.

The rearrangement uses TRBV6-6 and TRBJ1-5; TRBD1 matches 9 bases. The germline V gene has CDR1 MNHNY and CDR2 SVGAGI (reference sequence). This CDR3 comprises 15 residues. The junction had 8 bases not matched to a gene; V was cut back by 5 bases and J by 6 bases. CDR3 DNA: TGTGCCAGCAGTCTCCTAGGACAGGGGACTCAGCCCCAGCATTTT. It specifies CASSLLGQGTQPQHF.

V and J are TRBV4-1 and TRBJ1-1; D possibly corresponds to TRBD1 (6 bases). CDR3 size: 17 residues. V was clipped by 1 base and J by 2 bases, with 17 bases between them. CDR1 is MGHRA and CDR2 is YSYEKL in the germline V gene. CDR3: CASSQAGHPEPNTEAFF. CDR3 DNA: TGCGCCAGCAGCCAAGCGGGACACCCCGAACCCAACACTGAAGCTTTCTTT.

This sequence joins TRBV6-5 and TRBJ1-6; D gene ambiguous. The V end lost 0 bases, the J end lost 7 bases, and 10 bases lay between the germline ends. The CDR3 covers 15 residues. Germline CDR1 is MNHEY and CDR2 is SVGAGI. The CDR3 sequence is CASSYSRQVNSPLHF. The CDR3 nucleotides are TGTGCCAGCAGTTACTCTCGGCAGGTGAATTCACCCCTCCACTTT.

The V gene is TRBV30, the J gene TRBJ1-6; TRBD1 matches 9 bases. With 0 bases clipped from V and 10 bases from J, the junction kept 4 bases outside the gene matches. The CDR3 is 14 residues long. Germline V gives CDR1 GTSNPN, CDR2 SVGIG (reference sequence). The CDR3 loop is CAWSVTGGGSPLHF. The CDR3 DNA follows: TGTGCCTGGAGTGTAACAGGGGGCGGGTCACCCCTCCACTTT.